The entry below describes one T cell receptor (beta chain). Its antigen is unknown. These data are taken from a study of siplizumab effects on memory and regulatory T cells. Study in general: At about 1 ug/mL of siplizumab or without drug, mixed lymphocyte reactions were set up in pairs. Study-wide findings and caveats: Treatment with siplizumab left mappable alloreactive CD4+ clones averaging roughly 69% Treg-derived, compared with 25% to 30% in controls. Unstimulated subsets captured only a minor fraction of alloreactive clones.

The V and J ends lost 5 bases and 7 bases respectively, with 14 bases between them. The CDR3 length is 13 residues. The germline CDR1 and CDR2 sequences are SEHNR and FQNEAQ (reference sequence). Per sample, 75,000 to 100,000 TCR templates underwent assay. Assay used: immunoSEQ multiplex PCR; TCRdb lists only in-frame clones, some missing. The table lists 9,500 to 10,000 clones, roughly two fifths of them singletons. As described, mixed lymphocyte reaction cells underwent coculture at 37°C for a duration of around six days. This TCR was recovered from a human donor in good health; the cells came from an allogeneic mixed lymphocyte reaction. The chain links TRBV7-9 to TRBJ1-2, with no clear D. The sample was CFSE-low (dividing) CD4+ T cells sorted from an allogeneic mixed lymphocyte reaction. The CDR3 here is CASSPTKGTGYTF. In nucleotides, the CDR3 is TGTGCCAGCAGCCCGACGAAGGGTACTGGCTACACCTTC.